The 19 T cell receptor delta chains given below trace back to one sample, sequenced in a study of gammadelta T cells in human blood. TCRdb reran clone calling via CATT on the RT-PCR reads. The table includes several hundred delta-chain clones, about 32% detected once. The sample comprised Vgamma9Vdelta2 gamma-delta T cells from cord blood. These receptors originate from a newborn.

As for this clone: One base separates it from a far larger clone, so it is likely a read error. The sample has other DNA sequences that encode this CDR3 too. This sequence joins TRDV2 and TRDJ3, with 7 bases matching TRDD3. The J gene, not given by TCRdb, was assigned here from a germline match of the nucleotide sequence. Germline CDR1 and CDR2: GEAIGNYY and EKD. The CDR3 contains 19 residues. CDR3 sequence reads: CACDIPGGPSSWDTRQMFF. The CDR3 DNA reads TGTGCCTGTGACATCCCTGGGGGCCCTAGCTCCTGGGACACGCGACAGATGTTTTTC.

Of note for this clone: A single base is all that separates this from a far larger clone, so a read error is likely. This chain connects TRDV2 to TRDJ3; 11 positions agree with TRDD3. TCRdb leaves out the J gene; it was filled in here by matching the DNA to germline. Germline CDR1 reads GEAIGNYY; CDR2 reads EKD. The CDR3 is 17 amino acids. CDR3 DNA sequence: TGTGCCAGTGACACACTGGGGGATATTTGGGACACCCGACAGATGTTTTTC. Its translation is CASDTLGDIWDTRQMFF.

About this clone: This likely reflects a read error, since a far larger clone is one base away. The rearrangement uses TRDV2 and TRDJ3; TRDD3 matches 11 bases. The J gene was not available in TCRdb and was assigned here by matching the DNA to germline segments. The CDR3 contains 18 residues. CDR1 GEAIGNYY and CDR2 EKD come from the germline V gene. The CDR3: CACDTGGYATWDTRKMFF. The CDR3 nucleotides read TGTGCCTGTGACACTGGGGGATACGCCACCTGGGACACCCGAAAGATGTTTTTC.

Remarks on this clone: A single base is all that separates this from a far larger clone, so a read error is likely. This sequence joins TRDV2 and TRDJ2; TRDD3 matches 10 bases. No J gene is reported in TCRdb; it was inferred here by comparing the DNA with germline. The CDR3 is 18 residues long. Germline CDR1 GEAIGNYY, CDR2 EKD. The CDR3 is CARDTVGDTEALTAQLFF. For the CDR3, the DNA is TGTGCCCGTGACACGGTGGGGGATACTGAGGCTTTGACAGCACAACTCTTCTTT.

This clone is judged large. The genes are TRDV2 and TRDJ3; 10 bases are shared with TRDD3. V shed 3 bases, J shed 0 bases, and the junction held 4 bases outside the gene matches. CDR1 and CDR2 from the germline V gene are GEAIGNYY and EKD. The CDR3 is made up of 18 amino acids. DNA of the CDR3: TGTGCCTGTGACTCGGGGGATACGTTCTCCTGGGACACCCGACAGATGTTTTTC. It is translated as CACDSGDTFSWDTRQMFF.

This clone is hyperexpanded by share. The J gene is TRDJ3, the V gene TRDV2; TRDD3 agrees at 9 bases. Germline CDR1 reads GEAIGNYY; CDR2 reads EKD. The CDR3 covers 19 residues. The trim removed 0 bases at V and 0 bases at J, leaving 5 bases unmatched. The CDR3 reads CACDTVLGESSWDTRQMFF. As DNA, the CDR3 is TGTGCCTGTGACACCGTACTGGGGGAGAGCTCCTGGGACACCCGACAGATGTTTTTC.

Sample share makes this clone large. This chain connects TRDV2 to TRDJ3; 9 nucleotides align to TRDD3. Germline V CDR1 and CDR2: GEAIGNYY, EKD. After removal of 3 bases from V and 0 bases from J, the junction contained 8 bases not matched to a gene. CDR3 length equals 19 residues. The CDR3 spells CACDLLGGYSSWDTRQMFF. Written as DNA, the CDR3 is TGTGCCTGTGACCTACTCGGGGGATACAGCTCCTGGGACACCCGACAGATGTTTTTC.

In regard to this clone: A much larger clone differs from this one at a single base, so this may be a read error. The J gene is TRDJ2, the V gene TRDV2, with 9 nucleotides matching TRDD3. In germline, CDR1 is GEAIGNYY, CDR2 EKD. CDR3 length: 15 residues. CDR3 bases: TGTGCCTGGGACACCGTACTGGGGGAGACAGCACAACTCTTCTTT. It specifies CAWDTVLGETAQLFF.

About this clone: Since a much larger clone is just one base distant, this may be a read error. The chain employs TRDV2 and TRDJ1; D uncertain. TCRdb carries no J gene annotation; the J gene was assigned here by matching the DNA with germline. Germline CDR1 GEAIGNYY, CDR2 EKD. Trimming took off 5 bases at V and 3 bases at J, with 18 bases between the two ends. The CDR3 is made up of 15 amino acids. CDR3 sequence reads: CACAPRGTNSDKLIF. The CDR3 DNA sequence: TGTGCCTGTGCCCCCCGCGGGACCAACTCCGATAAACTCATCTTT.

Concerning this clone: One base away lies a much larger clone, so this may be a sequencing read error. The chain couples TRDV2 to TRDJ1; TRDD3 might be the D (6 bases). TCRdb records no J gene; here it was assigned by comparing the DNA to germline. V was pared by 7 bases and J by 3 bases, with 23 bases between. CDR3 length: 16 amino acids. The germline V gene has CDR1 GEAIGNYY and CDR2 EKD. CDR3 amino acids: CAWSRRGSAEPDKLIF. CDR3 DNA sequence: TGTGCCTGGTCACGTAGGGGATCCGCGGAACCCGATAAACTCATCTTT.

Details on this clone: A much larger clone differs by one base, so this may be a read error. The genes are TRDV2 and TRDJ1, with 13 bases that match TRDD3. As TCRdb names no J gene, one was assigned here on the basis of a DNA match to germline. Germline-derived CDR1 and CDR2 are GEAIGNYY and EKD. V lost 3 bases and J lost 2; bases outside the gene matches: 8. This CDR3 has 17 residues. CDR3 in DNA: TGTGCCTGTGACGCCCGTACTGGGGGATACGCAACCGATAAACTCATCTTT. This codes for CACDARTGGYATDKLIF.

In regard to this clone: A read error is the likely source, as a far larger clone sits one nucleotide away. The chain combines TRDV2 with TRDJ3; no clear D gene. Matching the DNA to germline supplied the J gene, which TCRdb does not give. Trimming pared 3 bases from V and 1 base from J, leaving 21 bases between. The length of the CDR3 is 20 residues. Germline V CDR1 and CDR2: GEAIGNYY, EKD. The CDR3 DNA sequence: TGTGCCTGTGACCACACCCCTGGACTTACTACTTCCTGGGACACCCGACAGATGTTTTTC. Its translation is CACDHTPGLTTSWDTRQMFF.

On this clone: A much larger clonotype is one base distant, so this may be a read error. The rearrangement links TRDV2 to TRDJ2; tentative D call: TRDD3 (6 bases). Germline matching of the DNA provided the J gene here, since TCRdb leaves it blank. V was trimmed by 3 bases and J by 4 bases, leaving 8 bases between them. The CDR3 covers 13 residues. Germline CDR1 reads GEAIGNYY; CDR2 reads EKD. CDR3 nucleotide sequence: TGTGCCTGTGACCCCTGGGGGACAGCACAACTCTTCTTT. Amino acid sequence: CACDPWGTAQLFF.

In its sample, this clone ranks as large. Other DNA sequences of this sample code for an identical CDR3. This sequence joins TRDV2 and TRDJ3; D gene ambiguous. V gave up 3 bases and J gave up 1 base, with 21 bases separating them. CDR1 and CDR2 from the germline V gene are GEAIGNYY and EKD. The CDR3 spans 20 residues. The CDR3 DNA sequence: TGTGCCTGTGACCAAACCCCTGGACTTACTACTTCCTGGGACACCCGACAGATGTTTTTC. As protein: CACDQTPGLTTSWDTRQMFF.

Points on this clone: A far larger clone is just one base off, so this is likely a read error. The chain couples TRDV2 to TRDJ3; 8 positions agree with TRDD3. The J gene was missing in TCRdb and was found by matching the end of the DNA to germline. The CDR3 sequence is 18 residues long. CDR1 and CDR2 (germline): GEAIGNYY, EKD. The CDR3 sequence is CAYDTVWGSSWDTRQMFF. CDR3 in DNA: TGTGCCTATGACACCGTCTGGGGGAGCTCCTGGGACACCCGACAGATGTTTTTC.

To note about this clone: A read error may explain this, as a much larger clone is one base away. This sequence joins TRDV2 and TRDJ1, with TRDD3 matching 13 bases. The CDR3 loop spans 21 amino acids. With V trimmed by 0 bases and J by 0 bases, 15 bases remained unmatched. Germline V lookup: CDR1 GEAIGNYY, CDR2 EKD. CDR3 DNA sequence: TGTGCCTGTGACACCCGCGCACTGGGGGATACGCGAGAGGGGTACACCGATAAACTCATCTTT. It encodes CACDTRALGDTREGYTDKLIF.

Of note for this clone: Since a far larger clone is one base different, this is likely a read error. The chain combines TRDV2 with TRDJ3, with TRDD3 matching 9 bases. TCRdb does not report a J gene; here it was assigned by matching the DNA to germline references. The CDR3 extends over 20 amino acids. CDR1 is GEAIGNYY, CDR2 EKD, per germline. The ends lost 4 bases at V and 0 bases at J; junction bases unmatched: 12. DNA for the CDR3: TGTGCCTGTGATACCATCGCTGGGGGATTCAGCTCCTGGGACACCCGACAGATGTTTTTC. This codes for CACDTIAGGFSSWDTRQMFF.

A remark on this clone: Mismatch with germline at one junction end may stem from a read error. The V call is TRDV2, the J call TRDJ3; 10 bases are a match to TRDD3. TCRdb supplies no J gene; here it was assigned by aligning the nucleotide sequence to germline. In germline, CDR1 is GEAIGNYY, CDR2 EKD. The CDR3 is 18 amino acids. The CDR3 DNA reads TGTGCCTATGACACCGTACTGGGGGATCTCTGGGACACCCGACAGATGTTTTTC. It yields the protein CAYDTVLGDLWDTRQMFF.

This clone counts as large. The V and J genes are TRDV2 and TRDJ1; D might be TRDD3 (5 bases). V was cut by 7 bases and J by 0 bases, with 17 bases left in between. CDR3 length equals 15 residues. Germline V gene data show CDR1 as GEAIGNYY and CDR2 as EKD. CDR3 in amino acids: CACVNKWDYTDKLIF. The DNA of the CDR3 is TGTGCCTGCGTCAACAAGTGGGATTACACCGATAAACTCATCTTT.